The 15 T cell receptor beta chains given below trace back to one sample, sequenced in a study of cytomegalovirus exposure and HLA in healthy donors. The primer mix had 60 Vbeta and 13 Jbeta primers. TCRdb keeps only in-frame clones here, not all; method: immunoSEQ multiplex PCR. Of nearly 110,000 clones listed, about 84% are singletons. The sample consisted of PBMCs. These receptors were taken from a man aged 25-45 years in good health and CMV-seronegative.

This CDR3 reads CASRNQDTTVSPLHF. For the CDR3, the DNA is TGTGCCAGTAGGAACCAGGACACGACGGTATCACCCCTCCACTTT. This chain links TRBV19 with TRBJ1-6, with a possible D match to TRBD1 (5 bases). CDR1 is LNHDA, CDR2 SQIVND, per germline (reference sequence). The CDR3 is made up of 15 amino acids. V was pared by 6 bases and J by 10 bases, with 19 bases between.

The rearrangement uses TRBV6-5 and TRBJ1-1, with TRBD1 matching 7 bases. The CDR3 consists of 13 residues. V was clipped by 2 bases and J by 6 bases; unmatched bases: 3. The V gene's germline CDR1 is MNHEY and CDR2 SVGAGI. The DNA of the CDR3 is TGTGCCAGCAGTTACACAGGGGCCCCTGAAGCTTTCTTT. Amino acids: CASSYTGAPEAFF.

This clone was seen only a few times. The rearrangement links TRBV5-1 to TRBJ1-6; D might be TRBD1 (6 bases). The CDR3 consists of 17 residues. V gave up 4 bases and J gave up 0 bases, with 14 bases separating them. CDR1 and CDR2 (germline): SGHRS, YFSETQ. The CDR3 sequence is CASSRQESSSYNSPLHF. For the CDR3, the DNA is TGCGCCAGCAGCCGACAGGAATCGAGCTCCTATAATTCACCCCTCCACTTT.

V gene TRBV30 combines with J gene TRBJ1-2, with D tentatively TRBD1 (6 bases). The CDR3 consists of 12 residues. Trimming cost V 3 bases and J 7 bases, with 12 bases left between them. Germline V CDR1 and CDR2: GTSNPN, SVGIG (reference sequence). CDR3 sequence reads: CAWRGALGGYTF. Written as DNA, the CDR3 is TGTGCCTGGAGGGGGGCCTTGGGTGGCTACACCTTC.

V usage is TRBV4-2 and J usage is TRBJ2-3; 7 bases line up with TRBD2. Germline CDR1 is LGHNA and CDR2 is YNFKEQ. With 1 base clipped from V and 3 bases from J, the junction kept 10 bases outside the gene matches. The CDR3 spans 17 residues. CDR3 bases: TGTGCCAGCAGCCAAGGATTTACGGGGAGGGTAACAGATACGCAGTATTTT. As protein: CASSQGFTGRVTDTQYF.

The rearrangement links TRBV6-5 to TRBJ2-7; a weak D match, TRBD1 (6 bases). The germline CDR1 and CDR2 sequences are MNHEY and SVGAGI. The CDR3 has 15 amino acids. V lost 7 bases and J 4 bases, leaving 20 bases between the germline ends. CDR3 DNA sequence: TGTGCCAGCAACAAAGCAGGGGCACGTAGGTACGAGCAGTACTTC. Residues: CASNKAGARRYEQYF.

The chain joins TRBV9 to TRBJ2-7, with D maybe TRBD1 (6 bases). The CDR3 extends over 13 amino acids. V lost 4 bases and J 2 bases, leaving 10 bases between the germline ends. Germline V lookup: CDR1 SGDLS, CDR2 YYNGEE. The CDR3 nucleotides are TGTGCCAGCAGCACCCGGGACACCTACGAGCAGTACTTC. It codes for CASSTRDTYEQYF.

The chain is built from TRBV5-4 and TRBJ1-2; D uncertain. Trimming removed 1 base from V and 3 bases from J, with 10 bases in between. Germline assignment: CDR1 SGHNT and CDR2 YYREEE (reference sequence). This CDR3 contains 14 residues. The CDR3 region is CASSLTSSDYGYTF. The DNA of the CDR3 is TGTGCCAGCAGCTTGACGTCCAGCGACTATGGCTACACCTTC.

This clone occurred once. The V call is TRBV7-2, the J call TRBJ2-1; D not certain. Germline assignment: CDR1 SGHTA and CDR2 FQGNSA. The CDR3 length is 13 residues. V gave up 2 bases and J gave up 8 bases, with 10 bases separating them. CDR3 sequence reads: CASSLTDDDEQFF. The DNA of the CDR3 is TGTGCCAGCAGCTTAACTGATGATGATGAGCAGTTCTTC.

CDR3 amino acids: CASSSTRNEQFF. The CDR3 nucleotides read TGTGCCAGCAGTTCCACACGCAATGAGCAGTTCTTC. The chain employs TRBV27 and TRBJ2-1, with D uncertain. The CDR3 runs to 12 residues. V lost 4 bases and J 6 bases, leaving 7 bases between the germline ends. Germline lookup yields CDR1 MNHEY and CDR2 SMNVEV (reference sequence).

The rearrangement uses TRBV6-4 and TRBJ1-1, with D unresolved. V was trimmed by 2 bases and J by 4 bases, leaving 8 bases between them. Germline V gives CDR1 MRHNA, CDR2 SNTAGT. This CDR3 is 13 amino acids long. The CDR3 sequence is CASSDRESTEAFF. CDR3 coding DNA: TGTGCCAGCAGTGACCGGGAGAGCACTGAAGCTTTCTTT.

The chain uses TRBV29-1 and TRBJ2-7, with 7 bases that match TRBD1. The CDR3 extends over 13 amino acids. Germline V CDR1 and CDR2: SQVTM, ANQGSEA. V lost 6 bases, J lost 6 bases, and 11 bases stayed unmatched. The CDR3 spells CSVSTGVRGEQYF. The DNA of the CDR3 is TGCAGCGTATCCACAGGGGTGAGAGGCGAGCAGTACTTC.

This chain joins TRBV7-9 and TRBJ1-1, with TRBD1 matching over 10 bases. The CDR3 extends over 14 amino acids. Germline CDR1 SEHNR, CDR2 FQNEAQ (reference sequence). The ends lost 2 bases at V and 7 bases at J; junction bases unmatched: 4. The CDR3 DNA reads TGTGCCAGCAGCTTAAAAGGGACAGGGGATGAAGCTTTCTTT. Amino acids: CASSLKGTGDEAFF.

The V gene is TRBV4-1, the J gene TRBJ2-7, with 10 bases that match TRBD1. Unmatched junction bases numbered 3, after V lost 0 bases and J lost 1 base. This CDR3 contains 16 residues. From germline, CDR1 is MGHRA and CDR2 YSYEKL. The CDR3 region has the DNA TGCGCCAGCAGCCAAGACCCGGGACAGGGGTCCTACGAGCAGTACTTC. Its translation is CASSQDPGQGSYEQYF.

The rearrangement joins TRBV10-1 to TRBJ1-6, with D maybe TRBD1 (6 bases). The CDR3 is 14 amino acids. Germline V gene lookup returns CDR1 WNHNN and CDR2 SYGVQD (reference sequence). With 5 bases removed from V and 6 bases from J, the gap between germline ends came to 11 bases. The CDR3 DNA sequence: TGCGCCAGCAGTTTCGACAGGCGTAATTCACCCCTCCACTTT. The encoded protein is CASSFDRRNSPLHF.